Following are 25 T cell receptor beta chains from one sample sequenced in a study of blood T cell repertoires in COVID-19 (dated by TCRdb to between 2020 and 2021). Libraries were built with the immunoSEQ multiplex PCR assay. As stored in TCRdb, this immuneACCESS dataset retains in-frame rearrangements with V and J assigned. A fraction of the clones does not appear; measured against another copy, unresolved V genes explain less than half of the discrepancy, and the remainder lacks a known reason. This sample gives 300,000 to 400,000 clones in total; approximately 90% of them show up just once. 1.2% of the sample lies in the top ten. Material: PBMCs or T cells enriched from blood (not recorded which). All receptors come from a woman in her late teens or twenties who had recovered from COVID-19.

J is TRBJ1-1 and V is TRBV25-1; 10 nucleotides line up with TRBD1. Germline lookup yields CDR1 MGHDK and CDR2 SYGVNS. CDR3 length: 14 residues. The ends lost 7 bases at V and 5 bases at J; junction bases unmatched: 7. The CDR3 DNA follows: TGTGCCAGCATTGGGGACAGGGGAGGAACTGAAGCTTTCTTT. It encodes CASIGDRGGTEAFF.

J is TRBJ1-5 and V is TRBV5-6; the D gene is possibly TRBD1 (6 bases). Germline CDR1 is SGHDT and CDR2 is YYEEEE. This CDR3 has 17 amino acids. V lost 1 base and J lost 3, with 17 bases in between. The CDR3: CASSLTDRQELNQPQHF. CDR3 bases: TGTGCCAGCAGCTTGACCGATAGACAGGAACTCAATCAGCCCCAGCATTTT.

The rearrangement links TRBV19 to TRBJ1-4; D may be TRBD1 (5 bases). In germline, CDR1 is LNHDA, CDR2 SQIVND (reference sequence). The CDR3 runs 15 residues. V was pared by 5 bases and J by 8 bases, with 18 bases between. In DNA, the CDR3 is TGTGCCAGTAGTGCCGGGGCCCGGGAGTACGAAAAACTGTTTTTT. Its protein product is CASSAGAREYEKLFF.

This clone was counted once. V and J are TRBV6-6 and TRBJ1-5; D ambiguous. The CDR3 sequence is 13 residues long. The germline V gene has CDR1 MNHNY and CDR2 SVGAGI (reference sequence). V was clipped by 10 bases and J by 0 bases, with 10 bases between them. The CDR3 region is CAIRRDSNQPQHF. The CDR3 nucleotides are TGTGCCATCCGACGGGATAGCAATCAGCCCCAGCATTTT.

The chain uses TRBV5-4 and TRBJ2-3; 7 bases are shared with TRBD2. V lost 4 bases, J lost 3 bases, and 8 bases stayed unmatched. This CDR3 comprises 15 residues. CDR1 SGHNT and CDR2 YYREEE come from the germline V gene (reference sequence). This chain's CDR3 is CASSRWGGGTDTQYF. DNA for the CDR3: TGTGCCAGCAGCCGTTGGGGCGGGGGAACAGATACGCAGTATTTT.

This chain joins TRBV9 and TRBJ2-3; 8 nucleotides agree with TRBD2. CDR1 SGDLS and CDR2 YYNGEE come from the germline V gene. V dropped 3 bases and J dropped 7; count of bases not matched to a gene: 10. The CDR3 loop spans 15 amino acids. CDR3 residues: CASSGREGLYYTQYF. As DNA, the CDR3 is TGTGCCAGCAGCGGCCGGGAGGGCCTATATTATACGCAGTATTTT.

J is TRBJ1-5 and V is TRBV2; D unresolved. Trimming stripped 7 bases from V and 4 bases from J, with 11 bases between. Germline loops: CDR1 SNHLY, CDR2 FYNNEI. The CDR3 is 13 amino acids. The CDR3 nucleotides read TGTGCCAGCACTAGTCAGTGGAATCAGCCCCAGCATTTT. Its translation is CASTSQWNQPQHF.

The V gene is TRBV18, the J gene TRBJ2-1; 7 nucleotides align to TRBD1. CDR3 size: 14 residues. V lost 4 bases to trimming and J lost 5 bases; unmatched junction nucleotides: 5. Per the germline V gene, CDR1 is KGHSH and CDR2 is LQKENI. The CDR3 DNA reads as TGTGCCAGCTCACGGGACAGAACCGACAATGAGCAGTTCTTC. Protein sequence: CASSRDRTDNEQFF.

CDR3 in DNA: TGTGCCACCGAGCGGGACAGGGGAACTGAAGCTTTCTTT. Amino acids: CATERDRGTEAFF. The chain uses TRBV2 and TRBJ1-1, with 10 bases matching TRBD1. V was clipped by 10 bases and J by 5 bases; unmatched bases: 7. Germline CDR1 SNHLY, CDR2 FYNNEI. The CDR3 length is 13 residues.

The gene calls are TRBV28 and TRBJ1-6, with 9 bases that match TRBD1. The CDR3 consists of 14 residues. V dropped 8 bases and J dropped 9; count of bases not matched to a gene: 8. Germline CDR1 is MDHEN and CDR2 is SYDVKM. The CDR3 loop is CASLQGARRSPLHF. DNA of the CDR3: TGTGCCAGCCTACAGGGGGCAAGGCGTTCACCCCTCCACTTT.

The chain carries TRBV14 and TRBJ2-1, with D hard to call. CDR3 size: 15 residues. The ends were cut back, 7 bases at V and 3 bases at J, with 16 bases in the middle. The V gene's germline CDR1 is SGHDN and CDR2 FVKESK. CDR3 sequence reads: CASTSNIHLYNEQFF. CDR3 nucleotide sequence: TGTGCCAGCACCAGTAACATTCACCTCTACAATGAGCAGTTCTTC.

The V gene is TRBV30, the J gene TRBJ1-1, with no clear D. The germline V gene encodes CDR1 GTSNPN and CDR2 SVGIG (reference sequence). Trimming shortened V by 0 bases and J by 0 bases, and 17 bases separated the two germline ends. This CDR3 comprises 17 residues. This CDR3 reads CAWSVRWQNDMNTEAFF. For the CDR3, the DNA is TGTGCCTGGAGTGTACGCTGGCAGAATGACATGAACACTGAAGCTTTCTTT.

The V and J genes are TRBV6-6 and TRBJ1-5, with D tentatively TRBD1 (5 bases). The CDR3 covers 15 residues. V lost 6 bases to trimming and J lost 0 bases, with 12 bases between them. The V gene's germline CDR1 is MNHNY and CDR2 SVGAGI (reference sequence). This CDR3 reads CASSRVTDSNQPQHF. DNA for the CDR3: TGTGCCAGCAGCCGAGTGACAGATAGCAATCAGCCCCAGCATTTT.

This chain joins TRBV5-6 and TRBJ2-7; D ambiguous. The CDR3 runs to 13 residues. The germline V gene encodes CDR1 SGHDT and CDR2 YYEEEE. V was shortened by 5 bases and J by 3 bases, with 12 bases between the two germline ends. CDR3 bases: TGTGCCAGCAGTTACCCTACAGTCTACGAGCAGTACTTC. Protein: CASSYPTVYEQYF.

A word on this clone: Distinct nucleotide sequences in the sample also encode this CDR3. This chain connects TRBV5-6 to TRBJ1-2; 7 nucleotides align to TRBD1. V lost 2 bases and J lost 5; bases outside the gene matches: 3. CDR3 size: 13 residues. Germline-derived CDR1 and CDR2 are SGHDT and YYEEEE. The CDR3 reads CASSLGTEYGYTF. The CDR3 DNA is TGTGCCAGCAGCTTAGGGACAGAGTATGGCTACACCTTC. The complete variable domain, with remaining parts taken from reference TRBV5-6 and TRBJ1-2, reads DAGVTQSPTHLIKTRGQQVTLRCSPKSGHDTVSWYQQALGQGPQFIFQYYEEEERQRGNFPDRFSGHQFPNYSSELNVNALLLGDSALYLCASSLGTEYGYTFGSGTRLTVV.

The CDR3 bases are TGCGCCAGCAGCCATGCTCAGTCTAATTCACCCCTCCACTTT. Translation: CASSHAQSNSPLHF. The chain carries TRBV4-1 and TRBJ1-6; D is unclear. Per the germline V gene, CDR1 is MGHRA and CDR2 is YSYEKL. The V gene lost 3 bases and the J gene lost 6 bases, with 9 bases spanning the gap. This CDR3 contains 14 residues.

CDR3 DNA sequence: TGCGCCAGCAGCTCGGGCGGCCCAGGGGTCTACACCTTC. It yields the protein CASSSGGPGVYTF. This chain connects TRBV4-1 to TRBJ1-2; perhaps TRBD1 as D (6 bases). The CDR3 length is 13 residues. V lost 5 bases and J 10 bases, leaving 17 bases between the germline ends. Germline CDR1 and CDR2: MGHRA and YSYEKL.

Regarding this clone: This sample includes further DNA sequences coding for the same CDR3. The CDR3 coding sequence is TGTGCCAGCAGCTTAGGGCGGACCGGGGAGCTGTTTTTT. Its translation: CASSLGRTGELFF. J is TRBJ2-2 and V is TRBV7-2; the D is unclear. CDR1 is SGHTA, CDR2 FQGNSA, per germline. The CDR3 loop spans 13 amino acids. Trimming removed 1 base at V and 5 bases at J, with 5 bases between. Variable domain in full (rest from reference TRBV7-2 and TRBJ2-2): GAGVSQSPSNKVTEKGKDVELRCDPISGHTALYWYRQSLGQGLEFLIYFQGNSAPDKSGLPSDRFSAERTGGSVSTLTIQRTQQEDSAVYLCASSLGRTGELFFGEGSRLTVL.

The V call is TRBV11-3, the J call TRBJ2-3; 7 positions match TRBD2. The V gene's germline CDR1 is SGHNT and CDR2 YENEEA. This CDR3 spans 15 amino acids. V dropped 3 bases and J dropped 2; count of bases not matched to a gene: 5. The CDR3 DNA sequence: TGTGCCAGCAGCTTCCGTGGGAGGGACACAGATACGCAGTATTTT. As protein: CASSFRGRDTDTQYF.

This clone was found once. The V gene is TRBV21-1, the J gene TRBJ1-1; TRBD1 is the table's D call and was not checked against the DNA. TRBV21-1 is a listed pseudogene. The CDR3 has 16 amino acids. In DNA, the CDR3 is TGTGCAGTTCCACCGGGACAGGGGGTGAAGAACACTGAAGCTTTCTTT. This gives the protein CAVPPGQGVKNTEAFF.

The rearrangement links TRBV27 to TRBJ2-7, with 8 bases lining up with TRBD2. V shed 3 bases, J shed 0 bases, and the junction held 7 bases outside the gene matches. Germline CDR1 and CDR2: MNHEY and SMNVEV (reference sequence). The length of the CDR3 is 16 residues. CDR3 sequence (DNA): TGTGCCAGCAGTTTCCTCGGGGGGGGCAGCTCCTACGAGCAGTACTTC. Translated: CASSFLGGGSSYEQYF.

This clone was seen a handful of times. The rearrangement uses TRBV9 and TRBJ2-2; TRBD1 aligns across 7 bases. This CDR3 comprises 13 residues. Losses at the gene ends were 4 bases for V and 6 bases for J; bases not matched to a gene: 3. Germline-derived CDR1 and CDR2 are SGDLS and YYNGEE. The CDR3 spells CASSLTGAGELFF. CDR3 DNA: TGTGCCAGCAGCCTAACAGGGGCCGGGGAGCTGTTTTTT.

This chain connects TRBV7-9 to TRBJ1-2; tentatively, D is TRBD1 (5 bases). V gave up 5 bases and J gave up 8 bases, with 24 bases separating them. Germline CDR1 reads SEHNR; CDR2 reads FQNEAQ (reference sequence). The CDR3 is made up of 16 amino acids. The CDR3: CASSPNVGGDGGGYTF. The CDR3 coding sequence is TGTGCCAGCAGCCCTAACGTCGGGGGTGATGGAGGAGGCTACACCTTC.

V gene TRBV7-9 combines with J gene TRBJ1-3; TRBD1 matches 9 bases. CDR1 SEHNR and CDR2 FQNEAQ come from the germline V gene (reference sequence). The CDR3 consists of 16 residues. The V gene end was trimmed by 0 bases and the J gene end by 2 bases; junction bases not matched to a gene: 2. CDR3 sequence reads: CASSLARTGAGNTIYF. Here the CDR3 DNA reads TGTGCCAGCAGCTTAGCGCGGACAGGGGCTGGAAACACCATATATTTT.

The chain is built from TRBV6-5 and TRBJ1-1; D unresolved. The CDR3 is 14 amino acids. Germline assignment: CDR1 MNHEY and CDR2 SVGAGI. Trimming left V 0 bases short and J 1 base short, with 6 bases between. CDR3 sequence: CASSYSKQNTEAFF. The CDR3 DNA reads TGTGCCAGCAGTTACTCGAAGCAGAACACTGAAGCTTTCTTT.